These T cell receptor beta chains were read from a single sample in a study of T cell responses to AZD1222 COVID-19 vaccine. TCRdb keeps only in-frame clones here, not all; method: immunoSEQ multiplex PCR. The data contain around 100,000 clones, about 86% of them singletons. The specimen comprised peripheral blood, sampled on day 0 of AZD1222 vaccination. The receptors here all came from an adult in good health. Both conserved end residues are part of each CDR3. D genes are given only for firm matches.

TRBJ1-1,TRBV27,-,CASSYRAANTEAFF,TGTGCCAGCAGTTACAGGGCTGCGAACACTGAAGCTTTCTTT
TRBJ1-5,TRBV6-6,-,CASRYTESNQPQHF,TGTGCCAGTCGATACACCGAAAGCAATCAGCCCCAGCATTTT
TRBJ1-5,TRBV3-1/TRBV3-2,-,CASSQQRGQPQHF,TGTGCCAGCAGCCAACAACGGGGTCAGCCCCAGCATTTT
TRBJ2-2,TRBV18,-,CASSPAEPGRAGELFF,TGTGCCAGCTCACCCGCGGAGCCAGGGCGGGCCGGGGAGCTGTTTTTT
TRBJ1-2,TRBV7-2,-,CASSPGAMVGYGYTF,TGTGCCAGCAGCCCAGGGGCAATGGTGGGCTATGGCTACACCTTC
TRBJ1-1,TRBV27,-,CASSFKGNEAFF,TGTGCCAGCAGTTTCAAGGGAAATGAAGCTTTCTTT
TRBJ1-5,TRBV6-5,-,CASRVSLYSNQPQHF,TGTGCCAGCAGAGTTAGCCTCTATAGCAATCAGCCCCAGCATTTT
TRBJ2-7,TRBV7-2,-,CASSLDLDSHEQYF,TGTGCCAGCAGCTTAGATTTGGATTCCCACGAGCAGTACTTC
TRBJ2-3,TRBV7-9,-,CASSATRGSTDTQYF,TGTGCCAGCAGCGCGACTAGGGGCAGCACAGATACGCAGTATTTT
TRBJ1-3,TRBV7-9,-,CASSFLTDSHSGNTIYF,TGTGCCAGCAGCTTTCTCACGGACAGTCACTCTGGAAACACCATATATTTT
TRBJ1-5,TRBV6-5,-,CASSYSLSVRQPQHF,TGTGCCAGCAGTTACTCGTTGTCCGTACGGCAGCCCCAGCATTTT
TRBJ1-5,TRBV5-5,TRBD1,CASSAWDRPSQPQHF,TGTGCCAGCAGCGCTTGGGACAGGCCGTCGCAGCCCCAGCATTTT